A single TCR beta chain is shown here with its context. The specificity of this receptor is unknown. The sample holds no much larger clone one base away, and base qualities are not on file. This entry belongs to a study of cytomegalovirus exposure and HLA in healthy donors (dated by TCRdb to about 2017). Study-wide context: According to an earlier analysis of 587 of the donors, about 190 million T cells yielded 117 million unique TCR beta sequences and 276 Gb of sequence data. To predict cytomegalovirus infection status, the study combined high-throughput TCR immunosequencing, statistical association of individual TCRs with disease status, and machine learning. The aim of the study was to test whether cataloging public T cell receptors could identify signatures of past pathogen exposure. Rather than using new phenotypic data, the later analysis identified candidate immune exposures from TCR beta sequences and from how often those sequences occurred across donors. Several DR-DQ haplotypes were handled as single units for association and clustering, since linkage in the cohort was strong. Donor age, sex, ethnicity and CMV serostatus were compiled alongside the repertoire data. Using immunosequencing, the study profiled T cell repertoires from around 670 subjects and related those repertoires to cytomegalovirus serostatus. Among the roughly 400 genotyped donors, 81% belonged to the genetic ancestry cluster associated with self-reported Caucasian donors. Genome-wide SNP genotypes for about 65% of the 666 donors were used in a later genetic analysis, which treated that subset as a discovery cohort. To study patterns of TCR occurrence, a later analysis re-analyzed previously published TCR beta repertoires from 550 to 800 donors and added high-resolution HLA genotyping. An earlier analysis of more than 450 of the donors used high-throughput TCR beta sequencing to judge whether each TCR beta V gene segment behaved as functional or pseudogenic. All discovery cohort repertoires had been generated using a single sequencing platform. Along with the approximately 700-subject first cohort, a separate validation cohort of approximately 110 different subjects was used. HLA typing included class I and class II loci at four-digit resolution. Among about 400 genotyped donors of the cohort, an average of approximately 240,000 unique TCR beta nucleotide sequences was sequenced per donor, of which approximately 19% were non-productive. Typing coverage differed by locus: A, B, C, DRB1 and DQB1 were typed in about 620-640 donors, DQA1 in 500 to 550, DPA1 in some 570, and DPB1 in 472. An early release that covered roughly 600 HLA-typed donors contained approximately 300 gigabases of sequencing data and 85 million to 100 million unique TCR sequences. The paper's findings and limits, for the study overall: Because the 87-base-pair reads could not distinguish some IMGT-functional V segments, including TRBV6-2 and TRBV6-3, those segments were excluded. While some public TCRs were present in many individuals, most TCR sequences turned up only very rarely across donors. Correlated functional status among segregating V segments might reflect linkage disequilibrium, but an unknown experimental factor could not be ruled out. Because some donors lacked HLA typing at each locus, the association tests relied only on the typed subset. The classifier was reported to diagnose cytomegalovirus status with high specificity and sensitivity in both the original cohort and the validation cohort. In vitro tests confirmed that a few of the cytomegalovirus-associated TCR beta chains recognize cytomegalovirus antigens. Strong co-occurrence of HLA alleles, especially DR and DQ, made assigning TCR associations to individual alleles difficult. A later analysis reported that several top co-occurrence clusters appeared linked to parvovirus B19, influenza, CMV and Epstein-Barr virus. Broadly in line with IMGT annotations, most TCR beta V segments showed up in productive rearrangements about 87% or about 30% of the time in an earlier analysis of approximately 600 of the donors. In a later analysis, the rate of TCR association differed among HLA loci, with DRB1 alleles having the most associated TCRs and HLA-C alleles having the fewest. A further reported finding was that TCR beta sequences accurately predicted the HLA-A and HLA-B alleles for most subjects in the first cohort. In a later genetic analysis, a missense DCLRE1C variant was associated with V-gene and J-gene trimming of TCR beta chains, and the association was replicated in an independent cohort. About 17 rarely observed V segments, including chromosome 9 orphons, were excluded from the earlier analysis of about 600 of the donors because counts were too low. CMV serostatus was the only immune exposure information available for the cohort. In a later genetic analysis, fewer N-insertions in productive TCRs were reported among donors in an Asian-associated ancestry cluster than the roughly 640-donor mean. A total of 150 to 200 TCR beta chains were listed by the study as associated with cytomegalovirus. In a later analysis, more than 15,000 TCR beta sequences were associated with specific HLA alleles at a false discovery rate of 0.05. Most CMV-associated TCR beta chains appeared to be HLA-restricted in a later analysis, and the HLA associations seemed to be driven largely by CMV exposure. The sequencing pipeline was judged likely to have produced a cluster of highly shared sequence variants as a technical artifact. This cohort had only TCR beta chains sequenced, and the lack of alpha or paired-chain data limited which features could be detected. Compared with equally common non-associated chains, HLA-associated TCR beta chains in a later analysis were more clonally expanded and had lower generation probabilities. The presence/absence analyses assumed that sequencing depth was roughly uniform across donors, and that assumption may not be true. The authors suggested that the approach could potentially be generalized to other disease states and immunological phenotypes.

The junction carries 13 bases between V and J, which are trimmed by 3 bases and 5 bases respectively. The germline V gene (reference sequence) supplies CDR1 GTSNPN and CDR2 SVGIG. Including cysteine and phenylalanine, the CDR3 has 13 amino acids. Only CDR3 DNA remains: 39 bases, in frame from the first base. The cohort consisted of 670 or so healthy bone marrow donors. All cohort members were sampled while nominally healthy, although unrecorded immune exposures were likely present. The donor was CMV seronegative and belonged to the group of approximately 320 seronegative cohort members. A peripheral blood sample was collected from each donor, and TCR beta sequencing was performed on peripheral blood mononuclear cells. The Qiagen DNeasy Blood Extraction Kit was used to extract genomic DNA from the blood cell samples. The library was obtained by the immunoSEQ multiplex PCR assay. For the multiplex PCR, a mixture combining 60 forward primers for TCR Vbeta segments and 13 reverse primers for TCR Jbeta segments was used. The CDR3 region of rearranged TCR beta genes was amplified from genomic DNA with a multiplex PCR assay. On the Illumina HiSeq System, the amplified TCR beta libraries were sequenced as 87-base-pair reads. For the original study's pipeline: A later analysis tallied around 87 million unique TCR beta chains across the 700 or so repertoires, and approximately 9.9 million of those chains were shared by two or more donors. A nearest-neighbor algorithm error-corrected the raw reads and collapsed the reads into unique sequences, merging closely related sequences to remove PCR and sequencing errors. V, D and J gene segments were assigned by aligning CDR3 sequences to IMGT reference sequences. For a sequence to be retained, at least a six-nucleotide match to both a V gene segment and a J gene segment was required. Rearrangements were called productive when the CDR3 lacked stop codons and stayed in frame with V and J; all others were non-productive. Following IMGT convention, CDR3 was defined as the stretch from the second conserved V-encoded cysteine to the conserved J-encoded phenylalanine. The earlier analysis of about 590 of the donors excluded sequences that lacked an unambiguous match to a single V gene segment. In an earlier analysis of some 590 of the donors, V segments were called functional above 56.7% productive rearrangements and were called segregating when the between-donor standard deviation exceeded 5%. To diagnose cytomegalovirus status from the catalog of TCR beta chain sequences, a statistical classification framework was built. V and J gene assignment, in a later analysis, came from comparing TCR nucleotide sequences with IMGT/GENE-DB human TR gene sequences. A later analysis assigned CDR3 sequences and most-parsimonious VDJ recombination scenarios with the TCRdist pipeline. A later analysis defined each TCR beta chain by its CDR3 amino acid sequence plus V-gene family, and excluded reads lacking a unique V-gene family. A later analysis removed 592 highly shared, low-generation-probability nucleotide sequences to deal with suspected cross-contamination and a sequencing artifact. In a later analysis, a clonal expansion index was calculated for each public chain from normalized within-repertoire ranks of inferred template counts. Generation probabilities in a later analysis came from a VDJ recombination model fitted to out-of-frame rearrangements, and those results were checked against IGoR. In a later analysis, hypergeometric tests were used to score TCR-TCR, TCR-HLA and TCR-CMV co-occurrence, with a repertoire-size bias correction applied to TCR pairs. To estimate false discovery rates, a later analysis permuted the HLA or CMV assignments 20 times. In a later analysis, co-occurring TCRs were grouped using DBSCAN, with TCRdist sequence similarity added in when clustering inside HLA-allele-positive subsets. For co-occurrence clustering, repertoires with fewer than 30,000 or more than 120,000 public chains were excluded, along with five or six repertoires with anomalous nucleotide sharing. Entries here come from immuneACCESS through TCRdb and include only in-frame sequences with V and J called. Some clones fail to appear in such tables; in the studies checked, an unresolved V gene covers under half of the shortfall, and the cause of the remainder is unknown. The V and J calls and clone size come from that table; D and trimming were worked out from the DNA. For this sample the table gives 200,000 to 250,000 clones, of which approximately 68% were detected only once. The ten largest clones represent 1.8% of the sample.

The rearrangement joined TRBV30 to TRBJ2-5; the D gene is possibly TRBD2, with 5 bases matching. This sequence originates from a woman under 40 in good health and CMV-seronegative. Source material: PBMCs. The CDR3 protein sequence reads: CAWRFTGLETQYF. At the DNA level, the sequence is TGTGCCTGGAGATTCACGGGATTGGAGACCCAGTACTTC. This CDR3, with the reference TRBV30 and TRBJ2-5 proteins standing in past its ends, gives the full variable domain SQTIHQWPATLVQPVGSPLSLECTVEGTSNPNLYWYRQAAGRGLQLLFYSVGIGQISSEVPQNLSASRPQDRQFILSSKKLLLSDSGFYLCAWRFTGLETQYFGPGTRLLVL.